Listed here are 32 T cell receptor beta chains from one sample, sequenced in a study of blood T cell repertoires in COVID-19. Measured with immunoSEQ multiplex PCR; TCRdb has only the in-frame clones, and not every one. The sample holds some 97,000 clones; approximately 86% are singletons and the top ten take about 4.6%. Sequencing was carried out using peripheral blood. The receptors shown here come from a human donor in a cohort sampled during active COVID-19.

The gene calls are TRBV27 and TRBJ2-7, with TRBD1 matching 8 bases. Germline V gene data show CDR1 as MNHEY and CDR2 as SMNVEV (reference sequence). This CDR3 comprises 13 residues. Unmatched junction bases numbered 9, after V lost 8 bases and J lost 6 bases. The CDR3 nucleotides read TGTGCCAGCCGGCGGACAGGGAGAGGCGAGCAGTACTTC. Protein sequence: CASRRTGRGEQYF.

The CDR3, as DNA: TGTGCCAGCACCCACCGGGGGAGAGGGAATTCACCCCTCCACTTT. Its protein is CASTHRGRGNSPLHF. This chain links TRBV5-6 with TRBJ1-6, with D possibly being TRBD1 (5 bases). CDR1 is SGHDT and CDR2 is YYEEEE in the germline V gene. The CDR3 is 15 amino acids. V was trimmed by 6 bases and J by 7 bases, leaving 17 bases between them.

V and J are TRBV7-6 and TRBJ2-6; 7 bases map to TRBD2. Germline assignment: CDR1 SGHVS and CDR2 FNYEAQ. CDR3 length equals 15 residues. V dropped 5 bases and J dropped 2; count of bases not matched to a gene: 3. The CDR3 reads CASSRSGTGANVLTF. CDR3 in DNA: TGTGCCAGCAGCCGGAGCGGGACTGGGGCCAACGTCCTGACTTTC.

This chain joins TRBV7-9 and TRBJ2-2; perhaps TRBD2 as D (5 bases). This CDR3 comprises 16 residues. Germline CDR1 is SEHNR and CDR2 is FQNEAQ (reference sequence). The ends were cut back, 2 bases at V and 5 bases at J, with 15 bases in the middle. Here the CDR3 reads CASSLSEVVKTGELFF. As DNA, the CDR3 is TGTGCCAGCAGCTTATCGGAGGTTGTAAAAACCGGGGAGCTGTTTTTT.

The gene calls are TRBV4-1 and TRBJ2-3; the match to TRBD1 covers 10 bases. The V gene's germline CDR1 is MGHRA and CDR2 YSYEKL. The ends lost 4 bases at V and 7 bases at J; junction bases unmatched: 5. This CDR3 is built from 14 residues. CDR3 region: CASSPGQGSYTQYF. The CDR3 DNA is TGCGCCAGCAGCCCGGGACAGGGGTCATATACGCAGTATTTT.

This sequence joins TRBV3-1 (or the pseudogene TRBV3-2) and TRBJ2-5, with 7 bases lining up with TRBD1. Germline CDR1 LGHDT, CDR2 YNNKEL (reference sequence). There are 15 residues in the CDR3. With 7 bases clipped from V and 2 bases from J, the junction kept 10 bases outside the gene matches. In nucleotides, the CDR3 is TGTGCCAGCACCGTTCTCCGGGACAGTCAAGAGACCCAGTACTTC. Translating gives CASTVLRDSQETQYF.

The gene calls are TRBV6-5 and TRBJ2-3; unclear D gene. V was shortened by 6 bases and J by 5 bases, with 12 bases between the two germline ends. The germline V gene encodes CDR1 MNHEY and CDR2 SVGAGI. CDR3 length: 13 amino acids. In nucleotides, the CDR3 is TGTGCCAGCAGCCAAGATAGAAGAGATACGCAGTATTTT. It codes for CASSQDRRDTQYF.

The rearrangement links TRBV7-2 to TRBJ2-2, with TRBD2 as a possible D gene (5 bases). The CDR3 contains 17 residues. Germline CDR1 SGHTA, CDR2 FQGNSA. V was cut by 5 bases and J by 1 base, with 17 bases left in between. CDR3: CASSLDITSGNTGELFF. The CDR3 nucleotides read TGTGCCAGCAGCCTAGACATTACTAGTGGGAACACCGGGGAGCTGTTTTTT. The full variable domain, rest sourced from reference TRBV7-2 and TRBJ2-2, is GAGVSQSPSNKVTEKGKDVELRCDPISGHTALYWYRQSLGQGLEFLIYFQGNSAPDKSGLPSDRFSAERTGGSVSTLTIQRTQQEDSAVYLCASSLDITSGNTGELFFGEGSRLTVL.

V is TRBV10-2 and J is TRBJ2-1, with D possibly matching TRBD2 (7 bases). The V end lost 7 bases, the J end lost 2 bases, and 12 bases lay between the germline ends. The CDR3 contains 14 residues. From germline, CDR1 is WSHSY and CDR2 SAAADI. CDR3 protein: CASKGEGTYNEQFF. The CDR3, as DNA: TGCGCCAGCAAGGGGGAGGGGACCTACAATGAGCAGTTCTTC.

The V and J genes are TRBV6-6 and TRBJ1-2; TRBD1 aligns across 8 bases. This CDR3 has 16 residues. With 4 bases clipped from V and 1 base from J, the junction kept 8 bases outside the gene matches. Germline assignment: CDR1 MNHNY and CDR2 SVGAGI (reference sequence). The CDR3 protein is CASSSNGGQDNYGYTF. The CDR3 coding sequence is TGTGCCAGCAGTTCGAACGGGGGACAGGATAACTATGGCTACACCTTC.

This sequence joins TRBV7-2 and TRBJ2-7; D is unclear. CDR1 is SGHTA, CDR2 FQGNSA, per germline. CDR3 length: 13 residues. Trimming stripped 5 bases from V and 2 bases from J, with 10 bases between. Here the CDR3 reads CASSPFTTYEQYF. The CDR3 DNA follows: TGTGCCAGCAGCCCTTTCACTACCTACGAGCAGTACTTC.

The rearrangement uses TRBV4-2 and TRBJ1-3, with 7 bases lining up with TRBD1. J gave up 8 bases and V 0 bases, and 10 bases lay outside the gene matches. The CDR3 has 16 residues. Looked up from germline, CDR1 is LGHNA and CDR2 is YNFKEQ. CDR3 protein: CASSQDAGQISDTIYF. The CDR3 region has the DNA TGTGCCAGCAGCCAAGATGCGGGACAGATATCTGACACCATATATTTT.

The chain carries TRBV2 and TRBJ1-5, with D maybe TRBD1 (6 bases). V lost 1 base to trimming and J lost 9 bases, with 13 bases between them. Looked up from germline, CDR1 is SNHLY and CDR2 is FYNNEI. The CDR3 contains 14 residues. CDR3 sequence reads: CASSEGRGTVPQHF. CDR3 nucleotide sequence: TGTGCCAGCAGTGAAGGAAGGGGGACGGTGCCCCAGCATTTT.

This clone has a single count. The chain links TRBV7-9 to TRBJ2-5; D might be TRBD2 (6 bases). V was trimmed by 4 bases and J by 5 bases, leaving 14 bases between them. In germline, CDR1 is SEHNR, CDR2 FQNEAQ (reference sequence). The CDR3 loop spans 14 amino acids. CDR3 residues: CASSSGLAQETQYF. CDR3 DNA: TGTGCCAGCAGCTCGGGACTGGCTCAGGAGACCCAGTACTTC. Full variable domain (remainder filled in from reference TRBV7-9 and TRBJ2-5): DTGVSQNPRHKITKRGQNVTFRCDPISEHNRLYWYRQTLGQGPEFLTYFQNEAQLEKSRLLSDRFSAERPKGSFSTLEIQRTEQGDSAMYLCASSSGLAQETQYFGPGTRLLVL.

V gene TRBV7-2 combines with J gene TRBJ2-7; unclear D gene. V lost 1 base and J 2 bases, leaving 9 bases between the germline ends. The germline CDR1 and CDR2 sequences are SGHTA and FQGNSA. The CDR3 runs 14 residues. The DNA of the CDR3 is TGTGCCAGCAGCTTAGTGAACAGACCCTACGAGCAGTACTTC. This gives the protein CASSLVNRPYEQYF.

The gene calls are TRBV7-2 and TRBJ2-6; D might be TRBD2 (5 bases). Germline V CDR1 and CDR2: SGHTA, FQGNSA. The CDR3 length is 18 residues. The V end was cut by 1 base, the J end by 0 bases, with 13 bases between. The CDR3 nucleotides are TGTGCCAGCAGCTTAGTGGCTAGCATCAACTCTGGGGCCAACGTCCTGACTTTC. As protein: CASSLVASINSGANVLTF.

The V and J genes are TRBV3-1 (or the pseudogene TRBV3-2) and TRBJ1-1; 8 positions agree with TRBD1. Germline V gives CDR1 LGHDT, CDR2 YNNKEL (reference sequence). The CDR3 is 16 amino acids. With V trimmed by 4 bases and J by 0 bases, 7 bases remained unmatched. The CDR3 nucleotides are TGTGCCAGCAGCCCCGGACAGGGTGGCATGAACACTGAAGCTTTCTTT. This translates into CASSPGQGGMNTEAFF.

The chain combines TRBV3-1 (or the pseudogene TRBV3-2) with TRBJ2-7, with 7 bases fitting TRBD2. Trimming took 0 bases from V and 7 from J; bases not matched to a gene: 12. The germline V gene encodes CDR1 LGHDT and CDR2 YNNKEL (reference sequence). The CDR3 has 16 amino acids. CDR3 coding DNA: TGTGCCAGCAGCCAAGATCGGGTGGGAGGGCCGCGAGAGCAGTACTTC. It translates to CASSQDRVGGPREQYF.

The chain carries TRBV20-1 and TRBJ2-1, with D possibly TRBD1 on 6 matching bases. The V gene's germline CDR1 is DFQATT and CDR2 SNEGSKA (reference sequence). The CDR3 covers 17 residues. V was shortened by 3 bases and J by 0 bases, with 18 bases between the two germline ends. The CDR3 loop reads CSASDYRVVSSYNEQFF. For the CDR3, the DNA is TGCAGTGCTAGTGATTACAGGGTGGTAAGCTCCTACAATGAGCAGTTCTTC.

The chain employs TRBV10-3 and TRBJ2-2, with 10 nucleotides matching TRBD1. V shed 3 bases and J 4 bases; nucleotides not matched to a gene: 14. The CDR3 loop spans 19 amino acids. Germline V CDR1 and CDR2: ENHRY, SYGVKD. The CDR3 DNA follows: TGTGCCATCAGTGACTGGGACAGGGGCGCACTCCCCATCACCGGGGAGCTGTTTTTT. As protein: CAISDWDRGALPITGELFF.

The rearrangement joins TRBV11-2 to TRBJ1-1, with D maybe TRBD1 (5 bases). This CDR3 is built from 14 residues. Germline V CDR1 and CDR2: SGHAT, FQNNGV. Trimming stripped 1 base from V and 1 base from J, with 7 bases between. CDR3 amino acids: CASSLGRENTEAFF. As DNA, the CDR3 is TGTGCCAGCAGCTTAGGCAGGGAGAACACTGAAGCTTTCTTT.

In DNA, the CDR3 is TGTGCCAGCAGCCAAGGGCAGGAATCTTCACCCCTCCACTTT. This gives the protein CASSQGQESSPLHF. V is TRBV3-1 (or the pseudogene TRBV3-2) and J is TRBJ1-6; no firm D call. Trimming took 1 base from V and 9 from J, leaving 10 bases between them. The CDR3 is 14 amino acids. The germline V gene has CDR1 LGHDT and CDR2 YNNKEL (reference sequence).

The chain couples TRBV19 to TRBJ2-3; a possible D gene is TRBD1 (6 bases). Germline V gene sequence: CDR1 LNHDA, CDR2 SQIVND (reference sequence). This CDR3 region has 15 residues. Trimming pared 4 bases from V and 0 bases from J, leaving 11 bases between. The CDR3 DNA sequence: TGTGCCAGTAGTAGGACAGCATCTAGCACAGATACGCAGTATTTT. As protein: CASSRTASSTDTQYF.

CDR3 DNA sequence: TGTGCCAGCAGCCGCACTAATCAGGGCAGGGCCCCAGTAAGCTCCTACAATGAGCAGTTCTTC. Protein sequence: CASSRTNQGRAPVSSYNEQFF. V gene TRBV6-6 combines with J gene TRBJ2-1, with D maybe TRBD1 (5 bases). The CDR3 has 21 amino acids. Trimming took 6 bases from V and 0 from J, leaving 30 bases between them. Germline V gene sequence: CDR1 MNHNY, CDR2 SVGAGI (reference sequence).

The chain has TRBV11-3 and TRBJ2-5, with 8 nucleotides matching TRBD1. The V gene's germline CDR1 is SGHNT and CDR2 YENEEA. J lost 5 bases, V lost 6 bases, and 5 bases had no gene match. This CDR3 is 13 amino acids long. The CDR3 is CASSPGGLETQYF. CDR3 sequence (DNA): TGTGCCAGCAGTCCAGGGGGCTTGGAGACCCAGTACTTC. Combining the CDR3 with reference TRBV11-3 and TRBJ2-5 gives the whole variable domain EAGVVQSPRYKIIEKKQPVAFWCNPISGHNTLYWYLQNLGQGPELLIRYENEEAVDDSQLPKDRFSAERLKGVDSTLKIQPAELGDSAVYLCASSPGGLETQYFGPGTRLLVL.

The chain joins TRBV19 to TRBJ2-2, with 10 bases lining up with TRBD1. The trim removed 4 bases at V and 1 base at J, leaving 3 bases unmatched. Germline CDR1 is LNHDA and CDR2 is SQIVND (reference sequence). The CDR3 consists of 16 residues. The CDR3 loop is CASSTTGGRNTGELFF. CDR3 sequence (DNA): TGTGCCAGTAGTACGACAGGGGGCAGGAACACCGGGGAGCTGTTTTTT. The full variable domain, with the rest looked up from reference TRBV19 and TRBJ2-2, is DGGITQSPKYLFRKEGQNVTLSCEQNLNHDAMYWYRQDPGQGLRLIYYSQIVNDFQKGDIAEGYSVSREKKESFPLTVTSAQKNPTAFYLCASSTTGGRNTGELFFGEGSRLTVL.

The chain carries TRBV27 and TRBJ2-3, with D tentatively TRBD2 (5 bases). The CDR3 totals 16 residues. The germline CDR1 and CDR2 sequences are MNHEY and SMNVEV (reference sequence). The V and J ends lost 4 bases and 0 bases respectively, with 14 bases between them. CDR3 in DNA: TGTGCCAGCAGTTCACCGCAGGACTTGAGCACAGATACGCAGTATTTT. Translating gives CASSSPQDLSTDTQYF.

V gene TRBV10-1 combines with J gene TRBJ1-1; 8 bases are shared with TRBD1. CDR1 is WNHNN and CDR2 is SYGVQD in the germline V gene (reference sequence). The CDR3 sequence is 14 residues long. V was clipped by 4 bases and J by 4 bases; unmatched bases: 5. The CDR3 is CASSGRQGRTEAFF. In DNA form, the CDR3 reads TGCGCCAGCAGTGGGCGACAGGGGCGCACTGAAGCTTTCTTT.

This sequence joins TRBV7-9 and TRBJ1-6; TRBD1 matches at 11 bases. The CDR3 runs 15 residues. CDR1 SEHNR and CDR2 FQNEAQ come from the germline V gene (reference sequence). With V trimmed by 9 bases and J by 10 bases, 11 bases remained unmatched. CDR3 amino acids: CASEYGTGGRSPLHF. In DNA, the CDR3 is TGTGCCAGTGAGTACGGGACAGGGGGAAGATCACCCCTCCACTTT.

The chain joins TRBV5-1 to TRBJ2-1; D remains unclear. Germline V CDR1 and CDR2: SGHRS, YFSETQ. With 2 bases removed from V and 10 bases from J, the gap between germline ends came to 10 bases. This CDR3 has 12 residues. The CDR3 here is CASSLEHVEQFF. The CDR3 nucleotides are TGCGCCAGCAGCTTAGAGCACGTAGAGCAGTTCTTC.

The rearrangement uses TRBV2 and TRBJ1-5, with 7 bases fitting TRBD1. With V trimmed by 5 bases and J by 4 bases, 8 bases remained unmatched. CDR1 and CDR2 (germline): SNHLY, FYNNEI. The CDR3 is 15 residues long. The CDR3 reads CASSLDRAGNQPQHF. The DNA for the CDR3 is TGTGCCAGCAGTTTAGACAGGGCAGGTAATCAGCCCCAGCATTTT.

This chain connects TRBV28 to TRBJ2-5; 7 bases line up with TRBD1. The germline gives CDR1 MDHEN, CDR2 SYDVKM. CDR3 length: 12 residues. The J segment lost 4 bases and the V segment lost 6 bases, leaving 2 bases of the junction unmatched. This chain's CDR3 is CASSRDRETQYF. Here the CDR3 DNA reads TGTGCCAGCAGCCGGGACAGAGAGACCCAGTACTTC. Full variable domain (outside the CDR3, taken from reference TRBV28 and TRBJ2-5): DVKVTQSSRYLVKRTGEKVFLECVQDMDHENMFWYRQDPGLGLRLIYFSYDVKMKEKGDIPEGYSVSREKKERFSLILESASTNQTSMYLCASSRDRETQYFGPGTRLLVL.